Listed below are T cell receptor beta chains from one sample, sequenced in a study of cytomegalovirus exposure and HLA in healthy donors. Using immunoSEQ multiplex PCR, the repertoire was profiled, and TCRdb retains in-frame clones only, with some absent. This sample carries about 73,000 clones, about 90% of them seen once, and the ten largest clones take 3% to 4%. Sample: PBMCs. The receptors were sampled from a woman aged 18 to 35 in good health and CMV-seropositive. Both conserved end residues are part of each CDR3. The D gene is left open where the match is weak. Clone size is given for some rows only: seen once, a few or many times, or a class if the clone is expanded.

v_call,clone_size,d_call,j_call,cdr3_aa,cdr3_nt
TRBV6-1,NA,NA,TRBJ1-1,CASSIKRESSEAFF,TGTGCCAGCAGTATAAAGAGAGAGAGCTCTGAAGCTTTCTTT
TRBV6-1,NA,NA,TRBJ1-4,CASRMGGRPWEKLFF,TGTGCCAGCAGGATGGGGGGGCGGCCATGGGAAAAACTGTTTTTT
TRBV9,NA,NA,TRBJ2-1,CASSAARIGERNEQFF,TGTGCCAGCAGCGCGGCCCGGATCGGGGAGCGCAATGAGCAGTTCTTC
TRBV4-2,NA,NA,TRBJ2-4,CASSQGTPGNILNIQYF,TGTGCCAGCAGCCAAGGAACCCCCGGGAACATTCTAAACATTCAGTACTTC
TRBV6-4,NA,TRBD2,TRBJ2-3,CASSDTLAGDTDTQYF,TGTGCCAGCAGTGACACGCTAGCGGGGGACACAGATACGCAGTATTTT
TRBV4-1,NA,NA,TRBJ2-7,CASSQATGSGYEQYF,TGCGCCAGCAGCCAAGCTACAGGGAGTGGCTACGAGCAGTACTTC
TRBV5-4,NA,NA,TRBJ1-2,CASSLPGPLYGYTF,TGTGCCAGCAGCTTACCAGGGCCGCTCTATGGCTACACCTTC
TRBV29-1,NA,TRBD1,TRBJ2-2,CSGQGYEAGELFF,TGCAGCGGACAGGGGTATGAGGCCGGGGAGCTGTTTTTT
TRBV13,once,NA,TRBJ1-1,CASSGAPGTEAFF,TGTGCCAGCAGCGGGGCCCCGGGCACTGAAGCTTTCTTT
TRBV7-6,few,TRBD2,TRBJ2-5,CASSLGTSQSETQYF,TGTGCCAGCAGCTTAGGGACTAGCCAATCGGAGACCCAGTACTTC
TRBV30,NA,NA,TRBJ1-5,CAWSQGRDQPQHF,TGTGCCTGGAGTCAGGGAAGGGATCAGCCCCAGCATTTT
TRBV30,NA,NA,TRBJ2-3,CASHLEGGRTDTQYF,TGTGCCTCACACCTCGAGGGGGGGCGCACAGATACGCAGTATTTT
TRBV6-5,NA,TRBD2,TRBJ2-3,CASSWTSGSSDTQYF,TGTGCCAGCAGTTGGACTAGCGGGAGCTCAGATACGCAGTATTTT
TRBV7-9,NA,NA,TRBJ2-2,CASSPDRSQDTGELFF,TGTGCCAGCAGCCCTGACAGAAGCCAGGACACCGGGGAGCTGTTTTTT
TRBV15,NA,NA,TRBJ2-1,CATSRDDGSGPVDEQFF,TGTGCCACCAGCAGGGACGACGGGTCAGGGCCGGTGGATGAGCAGTTCTTC
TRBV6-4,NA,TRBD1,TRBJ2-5,CASSEGSGQSETQYF,TGTGCCAGCAGTGAGGGTTCGGGACAGTCAGAGACCCAGTACTTC
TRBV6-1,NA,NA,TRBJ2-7,CASSEASTLSYEQYF,TGTGCCAGCAGTGAAGCTTCGACATTATCCTACGAGCAGTACTTC
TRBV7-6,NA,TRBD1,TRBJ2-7,CASSLVAGGDYEQYF,TGTGCCAGCAGCTTAGTTGCAGGGGGAGACTACGAGCAGTACTTC
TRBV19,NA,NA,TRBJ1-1,CASSKETNTEAFF,TGTGCCAGTAGTAAGGAGACGAACACTGAAGCTTTCTTT
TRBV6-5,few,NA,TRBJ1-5,CASSPDRSQPQHF,TGTGCCAGCAGTCCCGACAGGTCCCAGCCCCAGCATTTT
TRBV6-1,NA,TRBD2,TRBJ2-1,CASSEREGTYNEQFF,TGTGCCAGCAGCGAGCGGGAGGGTACGTACAATGAGCAGTTCTTC
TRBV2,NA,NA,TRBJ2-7,CASSGVRGYEQYF,TGTGCCAGCAGTGGGGTCAGGGGATACGAGCAGTACTTC
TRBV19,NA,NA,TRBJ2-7,CASSRLFGGPYEQYF,TGTGCCAGTAGCCGTCTCTTTGGAGGCCCCTACGAGCAGTACTTC
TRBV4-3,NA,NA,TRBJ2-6,CASSQEGGLGSGANVLTF,TGCGCCAGCAGCCAAGAGGGGGGTCTGGGCTCTGGGGCCAACGTCCTGACTTTC
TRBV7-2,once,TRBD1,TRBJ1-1,CASSVNRGGTEAFF,TGTGCCAGCAGCGTGAACAGGGGAGGCACTGAAGCTTTCTTT
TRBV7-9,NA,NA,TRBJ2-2,CASSLAGPDTGELFF,TGTGCCAGCAGCCTTGCGGGGCCCGACACCGGGGAGCTGTTTTTT
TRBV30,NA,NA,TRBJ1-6,CAWSVHGTHNNSPLHF,TGTGCCTGGAGTGTACACGGGACACATAATAATTCACCCCTCCACTTT
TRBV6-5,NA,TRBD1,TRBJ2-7,CASSPGQGTYEQYF,TGTGCCAGCAGCCCGGGACAGGGAACATACGAGCAGTACTTC
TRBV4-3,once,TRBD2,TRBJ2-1,CASSQVGGTYNEQFF,TGCGCCAGCAGCCAGGTCGGGGGGACCTACAATGAGCAGTTCTTC
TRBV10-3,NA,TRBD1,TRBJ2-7,CAISPGQGTYEQYF,TGTGCCATCAGCCCGGGACAGGGTACCTACGAGCAGTACTTC
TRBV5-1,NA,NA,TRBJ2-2,CASSLFGAGARGSGELFF,TGCGCCAGCAGCTTGTTCGGCGCGGGGGCGCGAGGGTCCGGGGAGCTGTTTTTT
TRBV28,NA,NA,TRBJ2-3,CASTLETSAGTDTQYF,TGTGCCAGCACCCTGGAGACTAGTGCTGGCACAGATACGCAGTATTTT
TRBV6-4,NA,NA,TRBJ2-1,CASSDSPGTNNEQFF,TGTGCCAGCAGTGACTCGCCAGGAACAAACAATGAGCAGTTCTTC
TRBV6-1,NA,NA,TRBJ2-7,CASSSRPGVYEQYF,TGTGCCAGCAGTTCTCGCCCGGGGGTGTACGAGCAGTACTTC
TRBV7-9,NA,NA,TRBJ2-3,CASLGLSTDTQYF,TGTGCCAGCCTGGGGCTGAGCACAGATACGCAGTATTTT
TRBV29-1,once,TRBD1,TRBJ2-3,CSAAGGRGSTDTQYF,TGCAGCGCAGCAGGCGGCAGGGGGAGCACAGATACGCAGTATTTT
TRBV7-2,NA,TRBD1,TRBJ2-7,CASSTTGQGAISSYEQYF,TGTGCCAGCAGCACTACGGGACAGGGGGCGATCAGCTCCTACGAGCAGTACTTC
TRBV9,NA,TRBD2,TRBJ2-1,CASSPAGTSGYNEQFF,TGTGCCAGCAGCCCAGCCGGGACTAGCGGCTACAATGAGCAGTTCTTC
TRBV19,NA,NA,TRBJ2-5,CASSMGSLETQYF,TGTGCCAGTAGTATGGGTAGCCTGGAGACCCAGTACTTC
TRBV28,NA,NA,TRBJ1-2,CASSLGGGDYGYTF,TGTGCCAGCAGTTTAGGCGGCGGGGACTATGGCTACACCTTC
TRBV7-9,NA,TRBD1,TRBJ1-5,CASSLGGGSNQPQHF,TGTGCCAGCAGTCTAGGGGGCGGGAGCAATCAGCCCCAGCATTTT
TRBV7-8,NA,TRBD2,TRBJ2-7,CASSLRLAGGYEQYF,TGTGCCAGCAGCTTAAGACTAGCGGGGGGCTACGAGCAGTACTTC
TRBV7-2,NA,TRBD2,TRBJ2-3,CASSELADKGTDTQYF,TGTGCCAGCAGCGAACTAGCGGACAAAGGCACAGATACGCAGTATTTT
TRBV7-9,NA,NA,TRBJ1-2,CASSASGNYGYTF,TGTGCCAGCAGCGCAAGCGGGAACTATGGCTACACCTTC
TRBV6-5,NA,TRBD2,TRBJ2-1,CASRLAGYNEQFF,TGTGCCAGCAGACTAGCGGGTTACAATGAGCAGTTCTTC
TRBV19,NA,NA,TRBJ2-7,CASSIVGTSYEQYF,TGTGCCAGTAGTATAGTTGGGACATCATACGAGCAGTACTTC
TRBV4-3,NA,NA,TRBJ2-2,CASSGGSNTGELFF,TGCGCCAGCAGTGGCGGGTCGAACACCGGGGAGCTGTTTTTT
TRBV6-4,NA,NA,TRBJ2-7,CASSDKGGSGEQYF,TGTGCCAGCAGTGATAAGGGGGGGTCTGGCGAGCAGTACTTC
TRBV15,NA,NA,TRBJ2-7,CATSFGGYEQYF,TGTGCCACCAGCTTTGGCGGGTACGAGCAGTACTTC
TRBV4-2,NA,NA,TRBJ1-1,CASSQVPGVLAQAFF,TGTGCCAGCAGCCAAGTTCCGGGGGTTTTAGCCCAAGCTTTCTTT
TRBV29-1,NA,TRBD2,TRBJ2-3,CSADGREVADTQYF,TGCAGCGCCGACGGGCGGGAGGTTGCAGATACGCAGTATTTT
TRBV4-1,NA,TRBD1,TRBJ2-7,CASSQTGDEQYF,TGCGCCAGCAGCCAGACAGGGGACGAGCAGTACTTC
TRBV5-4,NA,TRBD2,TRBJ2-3,CASSLGSGSTDTQYF,TGTGCCAGCAGCTTGGGTAGCGGGAGCACAGATACGCAGTATTTT
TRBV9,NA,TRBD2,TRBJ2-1,CASSALAGGGDEQFF,TGTGCCAGCAGCGCCCTAGCGGGAGGAGGAGATGAGCAGTTCTTC
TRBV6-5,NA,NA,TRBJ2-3,CASSQDRGDTQYF,TGTGCCAGCAGCCAGGACCGCGGGGATACGCAGTATTTT
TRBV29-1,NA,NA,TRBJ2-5,CSVVGQGKETQYF,TGCAGCGTTGTAGGCCAGGGCAAGGAGACCCAGTACTTC
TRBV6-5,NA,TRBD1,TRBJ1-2,CASSSRTGSYGYTF,TGTGCCAGCAGTTCACGGACAGGGAGCTATGGCTACACCTTC